This TCR beta chain was retrieved from a study of blood T cell repertoires in COVID-19. Overall study: Collection of acute and convalescent COVID-19 samples took place in the United States, Italy and Spain.

The CDR3 length is 14 residues. Germline CDR1 reads MNHEY; CDR2 reads SVGAGI. J gave up 7 bases and V 8 bases, and 10 bases lay outside the gene matches. In the authors' workflow: Estimated nucleated cell counts came from reference gene primer amplification. Assay: immunoSEQ multiplex PCR; the TCRdb copy retains only in-frame clones and omits some. V, J and clone size were drawn from that table, and D and trimming were deduced from the DNA. The profile shows 390,000 or so clones, more than 80% of them singletons. The sequence derives from a woman in her twenties or thirties with active or convalescent COVID-19. The chain combines TRBV6-5 with TRBJ2-7; 11 positions agree with TRBD1. What was sequenced was peripheral blood. CDR3 sequence: CASWTRDRGYEQYF. CDR3 in DNA: TGTGCCAGCTGGACCCGGGACAGGGGGTATGAGCAGTACTTC.